Listed here are 16 T cell receptor beta chains from one sample, sequenced in a study of T cell repertoires in cytomegalovirus infection. One entry per CDR3 protein results from TCRdb running MiXCR on the reads. This sample has approximately 76,000 distinct CDR3 sequences, with roughly 3.7% found just once. Sequencing was carried out using PBMCs. The receptor set was obtained from a human donor in good health (CMV status not recorded). Some clones in this sample may be carry-over from other donors' samples.

This clonotype was seen many times. This sequence joins TRBV7-2 and TRBJ2-1; D not certain. The CDR3 loop spans 12 amino acids. Trimming removed 2 bases at V and 4 bases at J, with 3 bases between. CDR1 SGHTA and CDR2 FQGNSA come from the germline V gene. DNA for the CDR3: TGTGCCAGCAGCTTACCGTACAATGAGCAGTTCTTC. As protein: CASSLPYNEQFF.

This clonotype was counted many times. The chain carries TRBV12-3 or TRBV12-4 and TRBJ1-2; no clear D gene. V was trimmed by 3 bases and J by 2 bases, leaving 7 bases between them. The CDR3 is made up of 13 amino acids. CDR3 coding DNA: TGTGCCAGCAGTTTCATGAGCAACTATGGCTACACCTTC. Amino acid sequence: CASSFMSNYGYTF.

This clonotype was seen at least ten times. For the CDR3, the DNA is TGTGCCAGCAGTTCTGAGGGACAGCCACGGGCGCGGGGCTACACCTTC. Translation: CASSSEGQPRARGYTF. The chain recombines TRBV28 with TRBJ1-2, with TRBD1 identical over 7 bases. The germline V gene has CDR1 MDHEN and CDR2 SYDVKM. CDR3 length: 16 amino acids. V was pared by 4 bases and J by 8 bases, with 16 bases of the junction left unmatched.

This clonotype was observed many times. The chain has TRBV12-5 and TRBJ1-1; D gene uncertain. Looked up from germline, CDR1 is LGHNT and CDR2 is FRNRAP. The CDR3 extends over 13 amino acids. V shed 7 bases and J shed 0 bases, with 9 bases lying between them. CDR3 nucleotide sequence: TGTGCTAGTGCAACAGCGATGAACACTGAAGCTTTCTTT. Its translation: CASATAMNTEAFF.

This clonotype has at least ten counts. The chain uses TRBV15 and TRBJ1-6; unclear D gene. Trimming removed 0 bases from V and 7 bases from J, with 10 bases in between. CDR3 length: 15 amino acids. Germline values: CDR1 LNHNV, CDR2 YYDKDF (reference sequence). Here the CDR3 reads CATSREGRLNSPLHF. CDR3 DNA sequence: TGTGCCACCAGCAGAGAAGGGAGATTAAATTCACCCCTCCACTTT.

This clonotype occurred many times. The gene calls are TRBV7-9 and TRBJ1-2, with unresolved D. Germline V gene data show CDR1 as SEHNR and CDR2 as FQNEAQ (reference sequence). The CDR3 covers 15 residues. V lost 3 bases to trimming and J lost 7 bases, with 18 bases between them. CDR3 protein: CASSFVPILGSGYTF. The CDR3 DNA reads as TGTGCCAGCAGCTTTGTACCAATTTTGGGAAGTGGCTACACCTTC.

This clonotype was found many times. The chain employs TRBV7-8 and TRBJ1-1, with D unresolved. This CDR3 has 15 amino acids. Deletions cut 2 bases from V and 5 bases from J, with 15 bases between. The germline V gene has CDR1 SGHVS and CDR2 FQNEAQ. The CDR3 DNA is TGTGCCAGCAGCTTAAACTACCAGCTTGGAACTGAAGCTTTCTTT. It codes for CASSLNYQLGTEAFF.

This clonotype was counted ten times or more. The rearrangement links TRBV28 to TRBJ1-1, with D uncertain. CDR3 size: 15 residues. With 6 bases removed from V and 1 base from J, the gap between germline ends came to 15 bases. Germline V lookup: CDR1 MDHEN, CDR2 SYDVKM. The CDR3 DNA sequence: TGTGCCAGCAGCTACCCTGGGCTTAGGAACACTGAAGCTTTCTTT. Its protein is CASSYPGLRNTEAFF.

Ten or more counts support this clonotype. V usage is TRBV7-8 and J usage is TRBJ1-2; D is unclear. V lost 0 bases, J lost 8 bases, and 13 bases lay in between. The CDR3 extends over 14 amino acids. Germline loops: CDR1 SGHVS, CDR2 FQNEAQ. The CDR3 DNA reads as TGTGCCAGCAGCTTAGCGCCGGGGAGTTCGGGCTACACCTTC. This encodes CASSLAPGSSGYTF.

This clonotype appeared many times. This CDR3 is CASSYGRGEMNTEAFF. In DNA, the CDR3 is TGTGCCAGCAGCTATGGCCGCGGGGAGATGAACACTGAAGCTTTCTTT. The chain couples TRBV7-2 to TRBJ1-1; no reliable D call. With 4 bases removed from V and 0 bases from J, the gap between germline ends came to 15 bases. CDR1 is SGHTA and CDR2 is FQGNSA in the germline V gene. The CDR3 has 16 residues.

Ten or more counts support this clonotype. The rearrangement uses TRBV30 and TRBJ1-5; D may be TRBD1 (5 bases). The CDR3 length is 14 residues. V gave up 2 bases and J gave up 4 bases, with 12 bases separating them. In germline, CDR1 is GTSNPN, CDR2 SVGIG (reference sequence). This CDR3 is CAWSRAGRNQPQHF. The CDR3 DNA reads TGTGCCTGGAGTCGGGCAGGGAGAAATCAGCCCCAGCATTTT.

This clonotype was observed many times. This chain connects TRBV18 to TRBJ1-3, with D tentatively TRBD1 (6 bases). The CDR3 contains 17 residues. The ends were cut back, 2 bases at V and 2 bases at J, with 16 bases in the middle. Germline CDR1 KGHSH, CDR2 LQKENI. CDR3 bases: TGTGCCAGCTCACCAACCAGGGGCCAGCAAACTGGAAACACCATATATTTT. Its protein is CASSPTRGQQTGNTIYF.

This clonotype is medium-sized by share. The rearrangement links TRBV7-2 to TRBJ2-7; D may be TRBD1 (6 bases). The germline V gene has CDR1 SGHTA and CDR2 FQGNSA. Trimming left V 1 base short and J 5 bases short, with 12 bases between. The CDR3 runs to 14 residues. CDR3 sequence reads: CASSLEQGSNEQYF. The CDR3, as DNA: TGTGCCAGCAGCTTAGAACAGGGTAGCAACGAGCAGTACTTC.

This clonotype was seen repeatedly, ten times or more. This chain uses TRBV7-8 with TRBJ2-5; no clear D. CDR1 is SGHVS, CDR2 FQNEAQ, per germline. Trimming pared 1 base from V and 0 bases from J, leaving 3 bases between. The CDR3 is made up of 13 amino acids. The CDR3 spells CASSLDNQETQYF. The CDR3 bases are TGTGCCAGCAGCTTAGATAACCAAGAGACCCAGTACTTC. The entire variable domain, with the rest obtained from reference TRBV7-8 and TRBJ2-5, is as follows: GAGVSQSPRYKVAKRGQDVALRCDPISGHVSLFWYQQALGQGPEFLTYFQNEAQLDKSGLPSDRFFAERPEGSVSTLKIQRTQQEDSAVYLCASSLDNQETQYFGPGTRLLVL.

This clonotype was picked up many times. The V gene is TRBV7-2, the J gene TRBJ1-5, with D tentatively TRBD1 (6 bases). The CDR3 spans 15 residues. Between the trimmed V and J ends, which lost 5 bases and 5 bases, there was a span of 16 bases. Germline loops: CDR1 SGHTA, CDR2 FQGNSA. The CDR3 region is CASSLGTLDHQPQHF. CDR3 in DNA: TGTGCCAGCAGCCTAGGGACACTAGACCATCAGCCCCAGCATTTT.

This clonotype was detected many times. This sequence joins TRBV20-1 and TRBJ1-5; 9 nucleotides line up with TRBD1. This CDR3 contains 13 residues. Germline V CDR1 and CDR2: DFQATT, SNEGSKA (reference sequence). J was trimmed by 4 bases and V by 6 bases; bases with no gene match: 4. The CDR3, as DNA: TGCAGTGCAGAGACAGGGGGGAATCAGCCCCAGCATTTT. Protein: CSAETGGNQPQHF.